This T cell receptor (beta chain) was found in a study of blood T cell repertoires in COVID-19. This CDR3 spans 15 amino acids. With 3 bases removed from V and 2 bases from J, the gap between germline ends came to 13 bases. Germline V CDR1 and CDR2: KGHSH, LQKENI. Some clones are missing from TCRdb's copy, which holds only in-frame ones; the method was immunoSEQ multiplex PCR. The table has some 150,000 clones, approximately 86% seen once. This clone was detected only a few times. The TCR sequence derives from a woman aged 60-75 years who had recovered from COVID-19. The V call is TRBV18, the J call TRBJ1-1; no definite D call. Sequenced input: peripheral blood. CDR3 sequence reads: CASSPGYSPNTEAFF. CDR3 DNA: TGTGCCAGCTCACCCGGTTACAGCCCTAACACTGAAGCTTTCTTT.